One and the same sample provided the 10 T cell receptor beta chains below, sequenced in a study of CD8 T cells in ankylosing spondylitis. One entry per CDR3 protein, called by TCRdb with MiXCR from the 5' RACE reads. This repertoire shows about 360,000 distinct CDR3 sequences, 20% found once; its top ten account for roughly 14%. Sequenced input: blood, either unsorted or a sorted T cell fraction (not recorded which). The receptors here all came from a male donor with ankylosing spondylitis or in good health (not recorded which).

This clonotype was detected only a few times. This chain joins TRBV6-5 and TRBJ2-1, with 11 bases aligning to TRBD2. The CDR3 is 15 residues long. The J segment lost 8 bases and the V segment lost 0 bases, leaving 3 bases of the junction unmatched. Germline-derived CDR1 and CDR2 are MNHEY and SVGAGI. CDR3 nucleotides: TGTGCCAGCAGTTACTCGGGACTAGCGGCTGATGAGCAGTTCTTC. Its translation: CASSYSGLAADEQFF.

V usage is TRBV2 and J usage is TRBJ2-7, with D unclear. Germline V CDR1 and CDR2: SNHLY, FYNNEI. V gave up 3 bases and J gave up 4 bases, with 4 bases separating them. CDR3 length equals 11 residues. CDR3 sequence: CASSDRYEQYF. CDR3 nucleotide sequence: TGTGCCAGCAGTGATCGGTACGAGCAGTACTTC. The complete variable domain, with remaining parts taken from reference TRBV2 and TRBJ2-7, reads EPEVTQTPSHQVTQMGQEVILRCVPISNHLYFYWYRQILGQKVEFLVSFYNNEISEKSEIFDDQFSVERPDGSNFTLKIRSTKLEDSAMYFCASSDRYEQYFGPGTRLTVT.

This chain joins TRBV3-1 and TRBJ1-1; weak D call: TRBD1 (5 bases). Trimming removed 4 bases at V and 8 bases at J, with 14 bases between. The CDR3 runs 13 residues. CDR1 is LGHDT, CDR2 YNNKEL, per germline (reference sequence). DNA of the CDR3: TGTGCCAGCAGCCCGTTAGACAGCGTCGAAGCTTTCTTT. Protein sequence: CASSPLDSVEAFF.

This clonotype was counted only a few times. The gene calls are TRBV3-1 and TRBJ2-3, with 7 bases matching TRBD2. The CDR3 loop spans 15 amino acids. From germline, CDR1 is LGHDT and CDR2 YNNKEL (reference sequence). V dropped 6 bases and J dropped 6; count of bases not matched to a gene: 12. CDR3 amino acids: CASRGGSRVVDTQYF. The DNA for the CDR3 is TGTGCCAGCAGGGGAGGGTCCAGGGTTGTTGATACGCAGTATTTT.

This chain uses TRBV6-1 with TRBJ2-3; a weak D match, TRBD2 (5 bases). Germline CDR1 and CDR2: MNHNS and SASEGT. V was trimmed by 6 bases and J by 0 bases, leaving 16 bases between them. The CDR3 runs 16 residues. The CDR3 reads CASSPRGFQSTDTQYF. For the CDR3, the DNA is TGTGCCAGCAGCCCCCGGGGATTCCAGAGCACAGATACGCAGTATTTT.

The chain couples TRBV29-1 to TRBJ2-4; possible D gene TRBD1, 6 bases. V was shortened by 0 bases and J by 7 bases, with 19 bases between the two germline ends. There are 16 residues in the CDR3. In germline, CDR1 is SQVTM, CDR2 ANQGSEA. This CDR3 reads CSVEDGAGEGVNIQYF. DNA of the CDR3: TGCAGCGTTGAAGATGGGGCAGGGGAAGGCGTGAACATTCAGTACTTC.

The CDR3 DNA reads as TGTGCCAGCTTAGTCTCAGGGTTGAGCGAAAAACTGTTTTTT. Amino acids: CASLVSGLSEKLFF. V and J are TRBV12-3 or TRBV12-4 and TRBJ1-4; D possibly corresponds to TRBD1 (5 bases). Trimming cost V 8 bases and J 8 bases, with 18 bases left between them. The CDR3 has 14 residues.

This clonotype has a handful of counts. The chain recombines TRBV2 with TRBJ2-3; maybe TRBD1 (5 bases). Germline V gene sequence: CDR1 SNHLY, CDR2 FYNNEI. V was shortened by 5 bases and J by 5 bases, with 8 bases between the two germline ends. The CDR3 extends over 12 amino acids. CDR3 sequence reads: CASSRQGDTQYF. For the CDR3, the DNA is TGTGCCAGCAGTCGGCAGGGAGATACGCAGTATTTT.

The rearrangement joins TRBV4-1 to TRBJ2-2, with a tentative D call TRBD1 (6 bases). Germline assignment: CDR1 MGHRA and CDR2 YSYEKL. Between the trimmed V and J ends, which lost 3 bases and 5 bases, there was a span of 13 bases. The CDR3 totals 15 residues. DNA for the CDR3: TGCGCCAGCAGCCAGCTGACAGGCGATACCGGGGAGCTGTTTTTT. Protein product: CASSQLTGDTGELFF.

In its sample, this clonotype was seen a few times. CDR3 sequence: CASSEVHEQYF. The CDR3 bases are TGCGCCAGCAGTGAGGTGCACGAGCAGTACTTC. The chain joins TRBV10-2 to TRBJ2-7; D gene ambiguous. Germline CDR1 WSHSY, CDR2 SAAADI. V dropped 2 bases and J dropped 5 bases, with 4 bases sitting between them. The CDR3 contains 11 residues.